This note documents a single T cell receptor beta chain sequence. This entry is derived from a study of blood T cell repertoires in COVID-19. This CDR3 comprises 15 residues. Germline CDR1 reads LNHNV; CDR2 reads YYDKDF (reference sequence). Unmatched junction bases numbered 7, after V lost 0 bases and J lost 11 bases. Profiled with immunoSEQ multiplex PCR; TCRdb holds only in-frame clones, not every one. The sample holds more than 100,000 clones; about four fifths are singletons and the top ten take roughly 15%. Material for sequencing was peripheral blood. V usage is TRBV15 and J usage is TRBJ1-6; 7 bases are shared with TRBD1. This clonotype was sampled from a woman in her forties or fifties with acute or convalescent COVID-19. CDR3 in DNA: TGTGCCACCAGCAGAGACGACAGGGATGGTCCACCCCTCCACTTT. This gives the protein CATSRDDRDGPPLHF.